The clone carrying this T cell receptor (beta chain) occurred a few times. This CDR3 comprises 11 residues. V lost 1 base and J 11 bases, leaving 8 bases between the germline ends. TCRdb re-called the RT-PCR reads with MiXCR, one entry per CDR3 protein. The data contain about 700,000 distinct CDR3 sequences, 13% to 15% of them singletons. Sequencing was carried out using memory CD4+ T cells from blood. The V gene is TRBV12-3 or TRBV12-4, the J gene TRBJ1-1; unclear D gene. The TCR originated in a female donor in good health, serving as a healthy control. In DNA, the CDR3 is TGTGCCAGCAGTTTAGGGGCGGATGCTTTCTTT. Protein product: CASSLGADAFF.